The 2 T cell receptor beta chains given below trace back to one sample, sequenced in a study of CD4 and CD8 cells across lung adenocarcinoma regions. TCRdb used MiXCR to reprocess the PCR reads, holding one entry per CDR3 protein. Of about 25,000 distinct CDR3 sequences detected, 53% appear once; the ten largest clones hold approximately 45%. Source material: CD8+ T cells from the center of a lung tumor. The origin of the receptors is a male donor with lung adenocarcinoma. The CD4 and CD8 labels of this study may be unreliable.

The chain combines TRBV4-2 with TRBJ2-1; 8 bases agree with TRBD2. The DNA matches TRBJ2-7 better at its end, which makes the J call doubtful. This CDR3 comprises 17 residues. Germline V gene lookup returns CDR1 LGHNA and CDR2 YNFKEQ. This CDR3 reads CASSQDPPGGRIDEQYF. In DNA form, the CDR3 reads TGTGCCAGCAGCCAAGATCCGCCGGGCGGGAGGATAGACGAGCAGTACTTC.

V and J are TRBV9 and TRBJ1-3; TRBD1 is a possible D gene (5 bases). CDR3 size: 13 residues. The germline V and J ends were trimmed by 0 bases and 10 bases, with 11 bases remaining between them. Per the germline V gene, CDR1 is SGDLS and CDR2 is YYNGEE. DNA for the CDR3: TGTGCCAGCAGCGTAGGGTCAAAGGGGACCATATATTTT. This encodes CASSVGSKGTIYF.